The 25 T cell receptor beta chains below come from one sample, sequenced in a study of T cells in tuberculosis. Libraries were prepared by immunoSEQ multiplex PCR; TCRdb keeps only in-frame clonotypes and omits some of them. The table has roughly 61,000 clones, over 75% seen once. After thawing and overnight rest, PBMC were stained with GMM-loaded CD1B tetramer, viability dye and anti-CD3 for sorting. The CD1B tetramers carried C32 glucose monomycolate purified from Rhodococcus equi. Sequences were obtained from CD1b-GMM tetramer-negative cells sorted from PBMCs. The receptor set was obtained from an adult woman with latent tuberculosis.

The chain carries TRBV7-3 and TRBJ1-2, with D tentatively TRBD1 (6 bases). This CDR3 region has 14 residues. V gave up 5 bases and J gave up 6 bases, with 16 bases separating them. Germline V gives CDR1 SGHTA, CDR2 FQGTGA. As DNA, the CDR3 is TGTGCCAGCAGCAAAGGGCCAGGGGTCGATGGCTACACCTTC. Translating gives CASSKGPGVDGYTF.

DNA of the CDR3: TGCGCCAGCAGTCTAGGGACAGGGTACAATGAGCAGTTCTTC. Residues: CASSLGTGYNEQFF. The chain couples TRBV5-1 to TRBJ2-1; TRBD1 matches 9 bases. The junction had 4 bases not matched to a gene; V was cut back by 5 bases and J by 4 bases. The CDR3 is made up of 14 amino acids. The germline gives CDR1 SGHRS, CDR2 YFSETQ.

The chain carries TRBV7-2 and TRBJ2-5; 9 bases line up with TRBD2. The CDR3 totals 17 residues. The V and J ends lost 1 base and 7 bases, in that order; junction bases with no gene match: 13. Germline CDR1 SGHTA, CDR2 FQGNSA. The CDR3 protein is CASSLEGGASGVRTQYF. The CDR3 nucleotides read TGTGCCAGCAGCTTAGAGGGGGGGGCTAGCGGGGTTAGGACCCAGTACTTC.

There are a few counts of this clone. The chain links TRBV29-1 to TRBJ2-2; D possibly corresponds to TRBD2 (7 bases). CDR1 is SQVTM and CDR2 is ANQGSEA in the germline V gene. The CDR3 runs 14 residues. Trimming cost V 6 bases and J 1 base, with 12 bases left between them. DNA for the CDR3: TGCAGCGTCAGGGAGGGGGGGAACACCGGGGAGCTGTTTTTT. Translating it yields CSVREGGNTGELFF.

The V and J genes are TRBV7-2 and TRBJ2-7; 12 nucleotides line up with TRBD2. CDR1 SGHTA and CDR2 FQGNSA come from the germline V gene. The CDR3 runs to 15 residues. The V gene end was trimmed by 4 bases and the J gene end by 3 bases; junction bases not matched to a gene: 4. In nucleotides, the CDR3 is TGTGCCAGCAGCTCAGGACTAGCGGGGTACTACGAGCAGTACTTC. Translated, it gives CASSSGLAGYYEQYF.

The rearrangement uses TRBV5-4 and TRBJ1-3, with 8 positions matching TRBD1. From germline, CDR1 is SGHNT and CDR2 YYREEE (reference sequence). This CDR3 is 15 amino acids long. Trimming removed 2 bases from V and 4 bases from J; junction bases left unmatched: 5. In DNA, the CDR3 is TGTGCCAGCAGCTTTACCGGGACAGGAGGAAACACCATATATTTT. It encodes CASSFTGTGGNTIYF.

The chain uses TRBV19 and TRBJ1-2; no definite D call. Per germline, CDR1 LNHDA and CDR2 SQIVND (reference sequence). V shed 5 bases and J shed 6 bases, with 10 bases lying between them. CDR3 size: 12 residues. CDR3 in amino acids: CASSERLNGYTF. The CDR3 coding sequence is TGTGCCAGTAGTGAGAGGCTCAATGGCTACACCTTC.

This chain uses TRBV2 with TRBJ1-5; TRBD1 agrees at 8 bases. In germline, CDR1 is SNHLY, CDR2 FYNNEI. Losses at the gene ends were 6 bases for V and 5 bases for J; bases not matched to a gene: 9. The CDR3 length is 15 residues. For the CDR3, the DNA is TGTGCCAGCAGGACCACGGGACAGGACTATCAGCCCCAGCATTTT. It yields the protein CASRTTGQDYQPQHF.

The table lists this clone with a count of one. The J gene is TRBJ2-2, the V gene TRBV4-2, with D uncertain. The CDR3 runs 16 residues. From germline, CDR1 is LGHNA and CDR2 YNFKEQ. V shed 0 bases and J shed 6 bases, with 14 bases lying between them. This CDR3 reads CASSQDRSASSGELFF. For the CDR3, the DNA is TGTGCCAGCAGCCAAGATAGAAGCGCAAGTTCCGGGGAGCTGTTTTTT.

V gene TRBV19 combines with J gene TRBJ1-2; possibly TRBD1 for D (5 bases). Germline CDR1 reads LNHDA; CDR2 reads SQIVND (reference sequence). The CDR3 runs to 13 residues. Trimming stripped 2 bases from V and 2 bases from J, with 6 bases between. The CDR3 reads CASSIYRNYGYTF. The CDR3 nucleotides read TGTGCCAGTAGTATATACAGGAACTATGGCTACACCTTC.

The gene calls are TRBV5-1 and TRBJ2-5, with 8 bases lining up with TRBD1. Germline V gives CDR1 SGHRS, CDR2 YFSETQ. The CDR3 runs 14 residues. V shed 4 bases, J shed 2 bases, and the junction held 4 bases outside the gene matches. The CDR3 spells CASSVDRVQETQYF. Here the CDR3 DNA reads TGCGCCAGCAGCGTGGACAGGGTACAAGAGACCCAGTACTTC. Full variable domain (rest looked up from reference TRBV5-1 and TRBJ2-5): KAGVTQTPRYLIKTRGQQVTLSCSPISGHRSVSWYQQTPGQGLQFLFEYFSETQRNKGNFPGRFSGRQFSNSRSEMNVSTLELGDSALYLCASSVDRVQETQYFGPGTRLLVL.

The chain joins TRBV2 to TRBJ2-3; D is possibly TRBD1 (6 bases). CDR3 length: 18 amino acids. V lost 2 bases and J 2 bases, leaving 20 bases between the germline ends. The germline V gene has CDR1 SNHLY and CDR2 FYNNEI. In DNA form, the CDR3 reads TGTGCCAGCAGTGAACGGACAGCCTCCCCGGATATCACAGATACGCAGTATTTT. Its protein is CASSERTASPDITDTQYF.

As concerns this clone: The same CDR3 arises from other DNA sequences in this sample as well. The rearrangement links TRBV30 to TRBJ1-5, with a tentative D call TRBD1 (5 bases). Looked up from germline, CDR1 is GTSNPN and CDR2 is SVGIG (reference sequence). The CDR3 consists of 13 residues. Trimming removed 0 bases at V and 2 bases at J, with 5 bases between. CDR3 residues: CAWSVRGNQPQHF. The CDR3 DNA reads as TGTGCCTGGAGTGTCAGGGGCAATCAGCCCCAGCATTTT.

The chain uses TRBV4-3 and TRBJ2-5; possibly TRBD2 for D (6 bases). The J call may be wrong; the DNA end is better matched by TRBJ2-7. Germline CDR1 is LGHNA and CDR2 is YSLEER. The CDR3 totals 14 residues. CDR3 coding DNA: TGCGCCAGCAGCCACCTGACTAGTGTAAGCGAGCAGTACTTC. It yields the protein CASSHLTSVSEQYF.

This clone is judged medium-sized. CDR3 DNA: TGTGCCAGCAGCTGGGGGGGCGAGGCCGAGCAGTACTTC. Protein: CASSWGGEAEQYF. The V gene is TRBV5-6, the J gene TRBJ2-7, with D maybe TRBD2 (7 bases). V was shortened by 3 bases and J by 6 bases, with 13 bases between the two germline ends. The germline gives CDR1 SGHDT, CDR2 YYEEEE. CDR3 length equals 13 residues.

The chain carries TRBV9 and TRBJ1-2, with 7 bases aligning to TRBD1. The CDR3 length is 15 residues. J gave up 7 bases and V 1 base, and 10 bases lay outside the gene matches. Germline V gene data show CDR1 as SGDLS and CDR2 as YYNGEE. The CDR3 region has the DNA TGTGCCAGCAGCGTACCAGGAACAGGGGCCCGTGGCTACACCTTC. Translated: CASSVPGTGARGYTF.

The chain carries TRBV20-1 and TRBJ1-2; D ambiguous. Germline V CDR1 and CDR2: DFQATT, SNEGSKA (reference sequence). V lost 4 bases, J lost 5 bases, and 5 bases lay in between. This CDR3 region has 10 residues. The CDR3 spells CSANSYGYTF. In DNA, the CDR3 is TGCAGTGCTAACTCTTATGGCTACACCTTC.

The chain couples TRBV18 to TRBJ1-1; D is unresolved. The CDR3 has 14 residues. Germline CDR1 and CDR2: KGHSH and LQKENI. The V end was cut by 2 bases, the J end by 5 bases, with 12 bases between. CDR3: CASSPAQVRTEAFF. DNA of the CDR3: TGTGCCAGCTCACCAGCCCAGGTCAGAACTGAAGCTTTCTTT. The variable domain in full, with the rest retrieved from reference TRBV18 and TRBJ1-1, is NAGVMQNPRHLVRRRGQEARLRCSPMKGHSHVYWYRQLPEEGLKFMVYLQKENIIDESGMPKERFSAEFPKEGPSILRIQQVVRGDSAAYFCASSPAQVRTEAFFGQGTRLTVV.

A single count supports this clone. This chain joins TRBV5-1 and TRBJ2-5, with 8 positions matching TRBD1. Germline-derived CDR1 and CDR2 are SGHRS and YFSETQ. This CDR3 contains 16 residues. V dropped 0 bases and J dropped 1; count of bases not matched to a gene: 5. The CDR3 DNA reads as TGCGCCAGCAGCTTGGCCGGGACAGGTATCCAAGAGACCCAGTACTTC. This translates into CASSLAGTGIQETQYF.

This clone was picked up one time. The chain employs TRBV2 and TRBJ2-1; 11 bases align to TRBD2. Losses at the gene ends were 6 bases for V and 9 bases for J; bases not matched to a gene: 13. The CDR3 extends over 16 amino acids. Germline CDR1 SNHLY, CDR2 FYNNEI. As DNA, the CDR3 is TGTGCCAGCAGGGATAATAGCGGGAGGGCCCACGGTGAGCAGTTCTTC. It translates to CASRDNSGRAHGEQFF.

This chain links TRBV5-6 with TRBJ1-1, with 7 bases identical to TRBD1. The CDR3 runs 14 residues. V dropped 2 bases and J dropped 0; count of bases not matched to a gene: 1. CDR1 is SGHDT and CDR2 is YYEEEE in the germline V gene. CDR3 region: CASSLGTVNTEAFF. For the CDR3, the DNA is TGTGCCAGCAGCTTAGGGACAGTGAACACTGAAGCTTTCTTT.

V gene TRBV7-6 combines with J gene TRBJ2-7; D gene unclear. Trimming pared 4 bases from V and 1 base from J, leaving 8 bases between. CDR1 and CDR2 (germline): SGHVS, FNYEAQ. The length of the CDR3 is 13 residues. The CDR3 is CASSSQESYEQYF. The CDR3 DNA sequence: TGTGCCAGCAGCTCACAAGAATCCTACGAGCAGTACTTC.

V gene TRBV10-3 combines with J gene TRBJ2-3; 13 bases are a match to TRBD2. V gave up 8 bases and J gave up 5 bases; unmatched junction bases: 4. The germline V gene encodes CDR1 ENHRY and CDR2 SYGVKD. This CDR3 spans 14 amino acids. The CDR3 DNA follows: TGTGCCATCGGAACTAGCGGGAGGGTAGATACGCAGTATTTT. It specifies CAIGTSGRVDTQYF.

There are a few counts of this clone. This chain joins TRBV4-1 and TRBJ1-1; D uncertain. V lost 0 bases, J lost 7 bases, and 15 bases lay in between. Looked up from germline, CDR1 is MGHRA and CDR2 is YSYEKL. The CDR3 length is 15 residues. The CDR3 protein is CASSQDEYALGEAFF. The CDR3 nucleotides read TGCGCCAGCAGCCAAGATGAATACGCCCTCGGTGAAGCTTTCTTT.

The V call is TRBV4-3, the J call TRBJ1-2, with no clear D. CDR1 and CDR2 from the germline V gene are LGHNA and YSLEER. Trimming left V 0 bases short and J 4 bases short, with 18 bases between. The CDR3 runs to 17 residues. The CDR3: CASSQDVTGDYIYGYTF. CDR3 bases: TGCGCCAGCAGCCAAGACGTCACCGGCGACTACATCTATGGCTACACCTTC.